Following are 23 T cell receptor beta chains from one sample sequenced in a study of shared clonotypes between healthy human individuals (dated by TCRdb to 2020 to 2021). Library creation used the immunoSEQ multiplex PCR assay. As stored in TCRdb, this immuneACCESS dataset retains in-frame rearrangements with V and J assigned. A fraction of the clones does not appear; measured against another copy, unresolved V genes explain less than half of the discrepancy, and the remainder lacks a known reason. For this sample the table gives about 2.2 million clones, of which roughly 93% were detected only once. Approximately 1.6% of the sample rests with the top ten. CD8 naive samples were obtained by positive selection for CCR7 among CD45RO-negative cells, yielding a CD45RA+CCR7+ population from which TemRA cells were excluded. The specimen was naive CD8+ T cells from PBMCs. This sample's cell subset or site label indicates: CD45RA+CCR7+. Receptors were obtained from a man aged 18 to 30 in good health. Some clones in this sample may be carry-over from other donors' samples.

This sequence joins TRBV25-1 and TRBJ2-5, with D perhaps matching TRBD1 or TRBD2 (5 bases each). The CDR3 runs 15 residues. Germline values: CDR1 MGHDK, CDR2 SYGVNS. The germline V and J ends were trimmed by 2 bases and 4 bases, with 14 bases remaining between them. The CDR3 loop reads CASSERGPSRETQYF. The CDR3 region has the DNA TGTGCCAGCAGTGAAAGGGGACCCAGCAGAGAGACCCAGTACTTC.

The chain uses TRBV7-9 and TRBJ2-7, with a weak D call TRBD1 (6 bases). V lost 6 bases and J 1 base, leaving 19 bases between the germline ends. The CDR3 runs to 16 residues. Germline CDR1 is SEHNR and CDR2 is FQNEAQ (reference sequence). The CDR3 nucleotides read TGTGCCAGCAGACCCATCAGGGGCCCGATTTCCTACGAGCAGTACTTC. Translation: CASRPIRGPISYEQYF.

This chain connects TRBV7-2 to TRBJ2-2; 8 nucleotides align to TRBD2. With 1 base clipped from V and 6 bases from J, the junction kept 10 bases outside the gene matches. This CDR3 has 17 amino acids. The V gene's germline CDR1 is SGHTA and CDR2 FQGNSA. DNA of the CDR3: TGTGCCAGCAGCTTAGAAGGTAGCGGGATGTTCCCCGGGGAGCTGTTTTTT. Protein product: CASSLEGSGMFPGELFF.

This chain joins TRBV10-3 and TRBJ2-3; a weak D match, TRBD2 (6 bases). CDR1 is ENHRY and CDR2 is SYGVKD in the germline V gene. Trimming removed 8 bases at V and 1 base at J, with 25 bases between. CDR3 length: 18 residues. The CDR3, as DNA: TGTGCCATCTCCCCAGGGTCGGTCGGGAGAGTTGGCACAGATACGCAGTATTTT. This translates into CAISPGSVGRVGTDTQYF.

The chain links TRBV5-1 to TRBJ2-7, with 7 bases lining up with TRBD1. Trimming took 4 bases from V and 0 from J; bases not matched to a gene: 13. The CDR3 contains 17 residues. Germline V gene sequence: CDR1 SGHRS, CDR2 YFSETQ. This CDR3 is CASSTGTALGPSYEQYF. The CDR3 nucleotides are TGCGCCAGCAGCACCGGGACAGCCTTGGGTCCCTCCTACGAGCAGTACTTC.

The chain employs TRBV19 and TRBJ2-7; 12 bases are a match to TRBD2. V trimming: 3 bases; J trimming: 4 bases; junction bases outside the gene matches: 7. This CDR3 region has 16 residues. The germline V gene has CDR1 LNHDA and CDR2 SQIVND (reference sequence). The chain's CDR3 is CASSITGGLAGYEQYF. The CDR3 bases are TGTGCCAGTAGTATTACGGGCGGACTAGCGGGATACGAGCAGTACTTC.

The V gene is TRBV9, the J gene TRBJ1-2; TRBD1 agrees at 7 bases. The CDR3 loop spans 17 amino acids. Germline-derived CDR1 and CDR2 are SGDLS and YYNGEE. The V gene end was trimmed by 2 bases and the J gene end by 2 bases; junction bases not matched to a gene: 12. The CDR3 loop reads CASSVSDRAEVNYGYTF. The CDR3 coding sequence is TGTGCCAGCAGCGTGTCAGACAGGGCAGAAGTAAACTATGGCTACACCTTC.

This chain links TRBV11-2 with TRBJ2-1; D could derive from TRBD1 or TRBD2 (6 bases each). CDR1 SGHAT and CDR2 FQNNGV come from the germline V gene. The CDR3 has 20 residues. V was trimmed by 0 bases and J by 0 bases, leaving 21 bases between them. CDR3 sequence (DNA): TGTGCCAGCAGCTTAGAAAGCCGAATTCGGAGGGGGAGCTCCTACAATGAGCAGTTCTTC. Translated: CASSLESRIRRGSSYNEQFF.

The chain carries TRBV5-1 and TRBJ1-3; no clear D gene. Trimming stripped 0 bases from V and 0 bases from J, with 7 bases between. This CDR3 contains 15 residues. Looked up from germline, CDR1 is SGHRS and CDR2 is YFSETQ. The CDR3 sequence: CASSLAGFSGNTIYF. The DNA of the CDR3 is TGCGCCAGCAGCTTGGCAGGTTTCTCTGGAAACACCATATATTTT. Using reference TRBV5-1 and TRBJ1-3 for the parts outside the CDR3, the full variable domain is KAGVTQTPRYLIKTRGQQVTLSCSPISGHRSVSWYQQTPGQGLQFLFEYFSETQRNKGNFPGRFSGRQFSNSRSEMNVSTLELGDSALYLCASSLAGFSGNTIYFGEGSWLTVV.

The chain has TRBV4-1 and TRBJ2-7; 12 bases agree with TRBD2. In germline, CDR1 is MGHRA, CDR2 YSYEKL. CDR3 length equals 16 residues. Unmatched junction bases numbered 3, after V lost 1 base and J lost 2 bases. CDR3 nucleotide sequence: TGCGCCAGCAGCCAAGGGACTAGCGGGACACCCTACGAGCAGTACTTC. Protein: CASSQGTSGTPYEQYF.

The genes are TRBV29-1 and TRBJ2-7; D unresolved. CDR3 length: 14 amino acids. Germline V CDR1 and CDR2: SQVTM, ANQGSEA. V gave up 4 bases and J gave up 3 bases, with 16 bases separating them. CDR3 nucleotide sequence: TGCAGCGTTGCGGGTGTCCAGTCAGACTACGAGCAGTACTTC. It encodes CSVAGVQSDYEQYF.

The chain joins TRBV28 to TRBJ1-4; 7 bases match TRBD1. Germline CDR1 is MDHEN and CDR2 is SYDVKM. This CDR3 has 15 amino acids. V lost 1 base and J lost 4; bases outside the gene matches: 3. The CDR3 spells CASSLSSGGNEKLFF. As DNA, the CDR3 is TGTGCCAGCAGTTTATCTTCAGGGGGTAATGAAAAACTGTTTTTT.

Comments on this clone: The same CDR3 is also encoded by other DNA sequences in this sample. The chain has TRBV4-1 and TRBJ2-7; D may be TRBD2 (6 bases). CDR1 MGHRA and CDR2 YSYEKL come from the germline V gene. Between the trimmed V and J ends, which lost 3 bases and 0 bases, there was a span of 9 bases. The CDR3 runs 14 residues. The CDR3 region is CASSQGSGSYEQYF. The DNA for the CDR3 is TGCGCCAGCAGCCAGGGTAGCGGCTCCTACGAGCAGTACTTC.

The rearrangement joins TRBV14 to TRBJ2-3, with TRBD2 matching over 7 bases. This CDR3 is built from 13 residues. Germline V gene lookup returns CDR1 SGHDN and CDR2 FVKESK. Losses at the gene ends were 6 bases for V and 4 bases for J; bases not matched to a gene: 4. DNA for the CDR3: TGTGCCAGCAGTCGGACTAGATCAGATACGCAGTATTTT. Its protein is CASSRTRSDTQYF.

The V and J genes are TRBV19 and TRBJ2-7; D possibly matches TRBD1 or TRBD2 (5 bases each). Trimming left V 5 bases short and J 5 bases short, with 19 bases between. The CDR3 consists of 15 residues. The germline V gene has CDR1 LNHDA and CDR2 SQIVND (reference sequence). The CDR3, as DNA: TGTGCCAGTAGTCCTTGGGGGTCCGGGCAGAACGAGCAGTACTTC. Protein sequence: CASSPWGSGQNEQYF.

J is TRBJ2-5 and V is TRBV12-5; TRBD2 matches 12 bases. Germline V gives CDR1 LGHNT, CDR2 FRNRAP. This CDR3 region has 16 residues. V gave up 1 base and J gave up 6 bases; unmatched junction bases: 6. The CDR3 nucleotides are TGTGCTAGTGGTTTGGCCGCTAGCGGGAGGGGCAAGACCCAGTACTTC. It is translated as CASGLAASGRGKTQYF.

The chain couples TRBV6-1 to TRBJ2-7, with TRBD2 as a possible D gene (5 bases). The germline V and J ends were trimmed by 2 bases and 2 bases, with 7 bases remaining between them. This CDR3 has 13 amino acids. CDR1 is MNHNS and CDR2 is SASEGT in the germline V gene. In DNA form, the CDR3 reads TGTGCCAGCAGTGAACTGGGAGCCTACGAGCAGTACTTC. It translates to CASSELGAYEQYF.

The chain's CDR3 is CASSGLAGAETQYF. CDR3 coding DNA: TGTGCCAGCAGTGGCCTAGCGGGAGCCGAGACCCAGTACTTC. This rearrangement joins TRBV2 to TRBJ2-5; 10 nucleotides match TRBD2. The junction had 4 bases not matched to a gene; V was cut back by 4 bases and J by 5 bases. The germline V gene has CDR1 SNHLY and CDR2 FYNNEI. This CDR3 comprises 14 residues.

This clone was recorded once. The DNA for the CDR3 is TGTGCCGCAACCTCAGATACTACAGGGGGGTTCAATGAGCAGTTCTTC. Translated, it gives CAATSDTTGGFNEQFF. The rearrangement joins TRBV10-3 to TRBJ2-1, with 8 bases matching TRBD1. Germline V lookup: CDR1 ENHRY, CDR2 SYGVKD. This CDR3 comprises 16 residues. The V and J ends lost 11 bases and 6 bases, in that order; junction bases with no gene match: 18.

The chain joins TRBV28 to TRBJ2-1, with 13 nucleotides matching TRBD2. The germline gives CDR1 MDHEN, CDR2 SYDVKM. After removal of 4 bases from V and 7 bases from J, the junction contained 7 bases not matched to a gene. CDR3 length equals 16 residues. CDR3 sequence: CASSSGLAGFGNEQFF. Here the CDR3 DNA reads TGTGCCAGCAGTTCGGGACTAGCGGGATTCGGGAATGAGCAGTTCTTC. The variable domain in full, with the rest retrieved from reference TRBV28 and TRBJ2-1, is DVKVTQSSRYLVKRTGEKVFLECVQDMDHENMFWYRQDPGLGLRLIYFSYDVKMKEKGDIPEGYSVSREKKERFSLILESASTNQTSMYLCASSSGLAGFGNEQFFGPGTRLTVL.

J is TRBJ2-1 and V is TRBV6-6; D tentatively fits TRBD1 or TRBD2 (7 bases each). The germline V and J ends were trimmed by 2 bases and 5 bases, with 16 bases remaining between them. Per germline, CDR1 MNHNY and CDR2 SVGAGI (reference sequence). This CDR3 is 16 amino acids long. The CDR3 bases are TGTGCCAGCAGTTACAGCGCGACAGGGAGGGACAATGAGCAGTTCTTC. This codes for CASSYSATGRDNEQFF.

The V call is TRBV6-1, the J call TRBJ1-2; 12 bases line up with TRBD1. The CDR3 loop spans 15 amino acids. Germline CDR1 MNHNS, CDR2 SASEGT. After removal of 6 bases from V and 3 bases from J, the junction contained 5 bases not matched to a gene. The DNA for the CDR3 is TGTGCCAGCAGAGGGACAGGGGGCCGTGACTATGGCTACACCTTC. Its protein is CASRGTGGRDYGYTF.

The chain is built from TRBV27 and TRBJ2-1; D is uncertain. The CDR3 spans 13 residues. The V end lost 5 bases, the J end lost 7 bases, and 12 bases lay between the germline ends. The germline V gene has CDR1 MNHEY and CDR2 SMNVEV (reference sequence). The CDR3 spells CASSPPRRNEQFF. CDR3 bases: TGTGCCAGCAGTCCCCCCCGGAGAAATGAGCAGTTCTTC.